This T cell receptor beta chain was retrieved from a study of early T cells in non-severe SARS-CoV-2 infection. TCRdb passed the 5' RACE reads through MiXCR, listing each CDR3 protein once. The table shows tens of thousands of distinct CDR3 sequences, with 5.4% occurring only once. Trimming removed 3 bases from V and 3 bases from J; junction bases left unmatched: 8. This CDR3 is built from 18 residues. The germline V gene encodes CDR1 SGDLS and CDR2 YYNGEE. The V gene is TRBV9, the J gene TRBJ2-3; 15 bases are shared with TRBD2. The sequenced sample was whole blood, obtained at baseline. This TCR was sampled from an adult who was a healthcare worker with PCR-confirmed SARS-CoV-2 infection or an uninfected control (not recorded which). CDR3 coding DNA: TGTGCCAGCAGCGCAGATACGGGGACTAGCGGGAGGACAGATACGCAGTATTTT. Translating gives CASSADTGTSGRTDTQYF.